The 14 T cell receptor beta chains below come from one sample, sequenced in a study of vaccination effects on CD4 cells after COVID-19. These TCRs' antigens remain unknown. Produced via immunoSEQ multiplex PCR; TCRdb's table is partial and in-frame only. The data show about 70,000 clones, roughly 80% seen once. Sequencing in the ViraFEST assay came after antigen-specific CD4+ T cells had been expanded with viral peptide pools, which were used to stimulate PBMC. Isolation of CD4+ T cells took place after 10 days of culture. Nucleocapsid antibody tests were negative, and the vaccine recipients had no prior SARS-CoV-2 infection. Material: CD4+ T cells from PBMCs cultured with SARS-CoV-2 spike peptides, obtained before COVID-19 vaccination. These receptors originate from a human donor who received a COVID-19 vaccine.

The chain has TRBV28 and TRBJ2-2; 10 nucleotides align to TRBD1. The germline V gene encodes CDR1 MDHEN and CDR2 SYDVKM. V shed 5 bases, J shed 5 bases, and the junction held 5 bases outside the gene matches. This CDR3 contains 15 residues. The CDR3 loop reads CASSMRTGGTGELFF. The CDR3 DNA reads TGTGCCAGCAGTATGCGGACAGGGGGGACCGGGGAGCTGTTTTTT.

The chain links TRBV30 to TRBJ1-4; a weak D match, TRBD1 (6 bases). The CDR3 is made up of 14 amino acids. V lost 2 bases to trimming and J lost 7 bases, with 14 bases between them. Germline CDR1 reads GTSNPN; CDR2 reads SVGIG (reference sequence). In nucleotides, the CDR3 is TGTGCCTGGAGTACAGGGTCTGGGGGTGAAAAACTGTTTTTT. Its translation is CAWSTGSGGEKLFF.

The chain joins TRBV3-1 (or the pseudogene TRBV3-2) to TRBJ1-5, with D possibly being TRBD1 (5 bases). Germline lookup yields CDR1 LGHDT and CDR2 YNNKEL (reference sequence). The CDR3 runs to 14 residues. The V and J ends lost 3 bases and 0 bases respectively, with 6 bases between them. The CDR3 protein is CASSHQGSNQPQHF. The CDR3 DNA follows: TGTGCCAGCAGCCACCAGGGTAGCAATCAGCCCCAGCATTTT.

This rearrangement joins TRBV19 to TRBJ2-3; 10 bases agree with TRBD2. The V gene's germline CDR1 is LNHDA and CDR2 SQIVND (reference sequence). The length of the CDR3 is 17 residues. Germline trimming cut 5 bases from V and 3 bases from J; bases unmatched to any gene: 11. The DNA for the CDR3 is TGTGCCAGTAGTTCTTCCGGAATAGCGGGGGGAACAGATACGCAGTATTTT. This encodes CASSSSGIAGGTDTQYF.

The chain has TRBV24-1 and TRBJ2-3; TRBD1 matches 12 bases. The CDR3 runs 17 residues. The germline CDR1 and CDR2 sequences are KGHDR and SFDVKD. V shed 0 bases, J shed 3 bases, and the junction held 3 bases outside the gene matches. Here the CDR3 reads CATSDLGTGGGTDTQYF. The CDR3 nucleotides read TGTGCCACCAGTGATTTGGGGACAGGGGGCGGTACAGATACGCAGTATTTT.

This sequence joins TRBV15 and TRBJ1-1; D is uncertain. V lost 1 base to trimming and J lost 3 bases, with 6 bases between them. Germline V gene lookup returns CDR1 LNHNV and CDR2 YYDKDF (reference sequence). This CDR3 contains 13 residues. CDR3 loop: CATSRGGDTEAFF. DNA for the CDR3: TGTGCCACCAGCAGAGGGGGAGACACTGAAGCTTTCTTT.

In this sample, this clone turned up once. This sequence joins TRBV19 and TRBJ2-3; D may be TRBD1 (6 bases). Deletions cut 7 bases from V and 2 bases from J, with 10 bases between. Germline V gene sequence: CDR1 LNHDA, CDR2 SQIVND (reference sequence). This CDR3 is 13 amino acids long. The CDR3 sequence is CASTPGDTDTQYF. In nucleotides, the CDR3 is TGTGCCAGTACCCCAGGGGACACAGATACGCAGTATTTT.

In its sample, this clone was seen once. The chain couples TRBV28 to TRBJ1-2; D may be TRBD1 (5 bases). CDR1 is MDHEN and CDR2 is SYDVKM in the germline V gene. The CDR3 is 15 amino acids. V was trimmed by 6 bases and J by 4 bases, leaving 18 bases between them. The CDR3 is CASRYYGGTGYGYTF. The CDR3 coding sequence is TGTGCCAGCAGATACTACGGGGGTACCGGCTATGGCTACACCTTC.

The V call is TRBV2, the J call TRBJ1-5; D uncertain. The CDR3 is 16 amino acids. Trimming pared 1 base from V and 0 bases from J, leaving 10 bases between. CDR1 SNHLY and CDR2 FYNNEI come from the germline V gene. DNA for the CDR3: TGTGCCAGCAGTGAAGGCCGGTCGTATAGCAATCAGCCCCAGCATTTT. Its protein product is CASSEGRSYSNQPQHF.

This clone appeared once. This CDR3 is CASSQAGRSYNSPLHF. The CDR3 DNA follows: TGTGCCAGCAGCCAGGCGGGACGGAGCTATAATTCACCCCTCCACTTT. The V and J genes are TRBV14 and TRBJ1-6; TRBD1 might be the D (5 bases). With 3 bases removed from V and 3 bases from J, the gap between germline ends came to 12 bases. Germline CDR1 SGHDN, CDR2 FVKESK. The CDR3 has 16 amino acids.

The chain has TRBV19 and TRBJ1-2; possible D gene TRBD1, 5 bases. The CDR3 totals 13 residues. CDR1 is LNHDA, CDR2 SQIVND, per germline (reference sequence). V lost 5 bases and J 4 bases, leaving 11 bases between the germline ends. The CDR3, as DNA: TGTGCCAGTAGTTCCGGGGGGACCTATGGCTACACCTTC. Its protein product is CASSSGGTYGYTF. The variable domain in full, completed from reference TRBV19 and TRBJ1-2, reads DGGITQSPKYLFRKEGQNVTLSCEQNLNHDAMYWYRQDPGQGLRLIYYSQIVNDFQKGDIAEGYSVSREKKESFPLTVTSAQKNPTAFYLCASSSGGTYGYTFGSGTRLTVV.

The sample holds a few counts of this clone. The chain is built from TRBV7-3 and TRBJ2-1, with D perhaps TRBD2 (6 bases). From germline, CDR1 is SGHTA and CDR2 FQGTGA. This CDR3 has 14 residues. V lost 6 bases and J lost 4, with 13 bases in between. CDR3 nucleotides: TGTGCCAGCAGTCCCGCGGACTATTACAATGAGCAGTTCTTC. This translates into CASSPADYYNEQFF.

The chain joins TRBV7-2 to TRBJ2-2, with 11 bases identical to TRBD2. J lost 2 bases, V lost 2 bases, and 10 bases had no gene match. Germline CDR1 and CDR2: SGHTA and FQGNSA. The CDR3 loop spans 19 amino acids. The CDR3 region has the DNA TGTGCCAGCAGCTTATGGGGGCTAGCGGGGGGCCAAAACACCGGGGAGCTGTTTTTT. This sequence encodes CASSLWGLAGGQNTGELFF.

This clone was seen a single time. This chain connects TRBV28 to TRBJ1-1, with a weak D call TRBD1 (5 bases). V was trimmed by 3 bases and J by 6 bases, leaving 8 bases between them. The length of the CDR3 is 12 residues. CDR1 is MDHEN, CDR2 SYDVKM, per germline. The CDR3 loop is CASSLARAEAFF. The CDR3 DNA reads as TGTGCCAGCAGTTTGGCCAGGGCTGAAGCTTTCTTT.